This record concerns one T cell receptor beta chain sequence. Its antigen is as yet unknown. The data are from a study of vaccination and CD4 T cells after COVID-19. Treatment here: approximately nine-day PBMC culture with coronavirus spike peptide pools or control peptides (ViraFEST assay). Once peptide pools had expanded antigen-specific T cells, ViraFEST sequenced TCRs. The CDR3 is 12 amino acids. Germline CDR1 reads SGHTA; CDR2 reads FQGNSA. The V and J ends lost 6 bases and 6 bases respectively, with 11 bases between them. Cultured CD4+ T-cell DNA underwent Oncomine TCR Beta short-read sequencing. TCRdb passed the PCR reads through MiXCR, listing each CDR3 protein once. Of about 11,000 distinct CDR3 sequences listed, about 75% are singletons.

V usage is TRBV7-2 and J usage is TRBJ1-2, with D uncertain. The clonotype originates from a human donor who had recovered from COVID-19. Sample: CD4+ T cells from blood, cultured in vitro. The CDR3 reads CASRRQEDGYTF. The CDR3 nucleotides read TGTGCCAGCAGGCGACAAGAGGATGGCTACACCTTC.